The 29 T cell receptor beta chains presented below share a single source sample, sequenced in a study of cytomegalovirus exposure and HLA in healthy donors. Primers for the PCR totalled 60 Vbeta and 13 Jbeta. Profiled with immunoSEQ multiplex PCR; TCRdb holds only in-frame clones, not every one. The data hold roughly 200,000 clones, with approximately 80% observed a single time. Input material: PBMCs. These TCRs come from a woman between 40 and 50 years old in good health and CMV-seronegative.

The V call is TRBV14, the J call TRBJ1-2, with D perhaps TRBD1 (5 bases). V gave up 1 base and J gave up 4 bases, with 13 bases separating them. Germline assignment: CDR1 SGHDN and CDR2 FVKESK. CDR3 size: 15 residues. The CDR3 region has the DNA TGTGCCAGCAGCCAAGGAACAGGATCTTTCTATGGCTACACCTTC. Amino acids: CASSQGTGSFYGYTF.

CDR3 bases: TGTGCCAGCAGTACGGAAGGAGGTCAGCCCCAGCATTTT. Encoded protein: CASSTEGGQPQHF. The chain recombines TRBV5-4 with TRBJ1-5; unclear D gene. V was cut by 5 bases and J by 6 bases, with 12 bases left in between. This CDR3 has 13 amino acids. In germline, CDR1 is SGHNT, CDR2 YYREEE (reference sequence).

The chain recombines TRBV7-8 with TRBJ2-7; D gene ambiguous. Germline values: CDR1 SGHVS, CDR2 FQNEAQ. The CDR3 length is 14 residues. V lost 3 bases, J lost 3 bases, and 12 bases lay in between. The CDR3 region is CASSLKLSLYEQYF. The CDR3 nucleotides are TGTGCCAGCAGCTTGAAGCTCTCCCTCTACGAGCAGTACTTC.

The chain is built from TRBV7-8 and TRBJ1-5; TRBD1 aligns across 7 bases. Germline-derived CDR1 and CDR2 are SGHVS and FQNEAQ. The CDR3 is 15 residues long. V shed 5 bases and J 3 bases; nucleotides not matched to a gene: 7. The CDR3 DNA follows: TGTGCCAGCAGCCCCTACAGGGGTGTCAATCAGCCCCAGCATTTT. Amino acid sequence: CASSPYRGVNQPQHF.

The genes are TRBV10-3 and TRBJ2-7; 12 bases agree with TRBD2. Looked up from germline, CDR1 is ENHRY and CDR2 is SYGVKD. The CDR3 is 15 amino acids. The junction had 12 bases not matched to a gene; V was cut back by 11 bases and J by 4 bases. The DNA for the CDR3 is TGTGCCCTCGGAAAAACTAGCGGGGGGATGTACGAGCAGTACTTC. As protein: CALGKTSGGMYEQYF.

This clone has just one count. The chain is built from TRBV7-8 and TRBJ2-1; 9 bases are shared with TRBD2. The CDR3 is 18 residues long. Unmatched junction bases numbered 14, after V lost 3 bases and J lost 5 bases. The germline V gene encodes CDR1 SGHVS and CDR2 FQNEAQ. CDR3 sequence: CASSFLAGRGGANNEQFF. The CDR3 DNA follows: TGTGCCAGCAGCTTCCTAGCCGGTCGCGGGGGGGCCAACAATGAGCAGTTCTTC.

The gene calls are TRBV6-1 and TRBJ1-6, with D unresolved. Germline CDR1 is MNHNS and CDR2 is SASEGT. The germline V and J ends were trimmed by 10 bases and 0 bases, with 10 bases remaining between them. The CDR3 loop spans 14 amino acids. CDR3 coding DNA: TGTGCCATCTCTAGGAGCTCCTATAATTCACCCCTCCACTTT. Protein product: CAISRSSYNSPLHF.

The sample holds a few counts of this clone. The CDR3 DNA reads as TGCAGCGCTGCCAGGTCTGAAGCTTTCTTT. Amino acid sequence: CSAARSEAFF. The gene calls are TRBV29-1 and TRBJ1-1; unclear D gene. With 7 bases removed from V and 6 bases from J, the gap between germline ends came to 9 bases. Germline V gene data show CDR1 as SQVTM and CDR2 as ANQGSEA. The CDR3 consists of 10 residues.

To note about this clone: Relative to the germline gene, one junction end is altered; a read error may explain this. CDR3: CSSSTRQSANEKLFF. CDR3 DNA sequence: TGTTCCAGCAGCACCCGACAGTCAGCTAATGAAAAACTGTTTTTT. The genes are TRBV7-9 and TRBJ1-4; weak D call: TRBD1 (5 bases). CDR3 length: 15 residues. Germline V CDR1 and CDR2: SEHNR, FQNEAQ (reference sequence).

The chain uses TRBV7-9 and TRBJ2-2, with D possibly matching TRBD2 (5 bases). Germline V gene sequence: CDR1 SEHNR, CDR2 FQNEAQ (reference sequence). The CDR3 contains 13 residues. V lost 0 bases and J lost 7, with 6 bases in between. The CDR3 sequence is CASSLAGGGELFF. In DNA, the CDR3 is TGTGCCAGCAGCTTAGCCGGAGGCGGGGAGCTGTTTTTT. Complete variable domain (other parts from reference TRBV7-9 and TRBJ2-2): DTGVSQNPRHKITKRGQNVTFRCDPISEHNRLYWYRQTLGQGPEFLTYFQNEAQLEKSRLLSDRFSAERPKGSFSTLEIQRTEQGDSAMYLCASSLAGGGELFFGEGSRLTVL.

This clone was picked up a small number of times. CDR3 nucleotides: TGTGCCAGCAGCCAGCCCCAAAGGGGGCCACGTGGCTACACCTTC. It encodes CASSQPQRGPRGYTF. The chain carries TRBV4-2 and TRBJ1-2, with 7 bases identical to TRBD1. Germline V gives CDR1 LGHNA, CDR2 YNFKEQ. The CDR3 runs 15 residues. Trimming cost V 3 bases and J 7 bases; bases outside gene matches: 11.

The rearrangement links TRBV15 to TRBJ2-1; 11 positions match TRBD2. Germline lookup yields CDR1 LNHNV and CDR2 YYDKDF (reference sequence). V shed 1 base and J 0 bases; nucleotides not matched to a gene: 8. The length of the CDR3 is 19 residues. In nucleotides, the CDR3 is TGTGCCACCAGCAGAGGTCTAGCGGGGGGTAAAAGCTCCTACAATGAGCAGTTCTTC. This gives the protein CATSRGLAGGKSSYNEQFF.

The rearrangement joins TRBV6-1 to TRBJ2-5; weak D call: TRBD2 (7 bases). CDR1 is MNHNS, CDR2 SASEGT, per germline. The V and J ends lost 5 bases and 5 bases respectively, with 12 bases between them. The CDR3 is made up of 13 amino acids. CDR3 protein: CASSRGAGETQYF. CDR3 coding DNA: TGTGCCAGCAGTCGGGGGGCGGGGGAGACCCAGTACTTC.

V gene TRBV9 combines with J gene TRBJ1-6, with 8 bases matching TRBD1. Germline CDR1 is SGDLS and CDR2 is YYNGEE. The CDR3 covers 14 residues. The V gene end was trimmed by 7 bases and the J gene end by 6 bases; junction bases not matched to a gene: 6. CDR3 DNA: TGTGCCAGCGGCAGGGGGCAGGGTAATTCACCCCTCCACTTT. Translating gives CASGRGQGNSPLHF.

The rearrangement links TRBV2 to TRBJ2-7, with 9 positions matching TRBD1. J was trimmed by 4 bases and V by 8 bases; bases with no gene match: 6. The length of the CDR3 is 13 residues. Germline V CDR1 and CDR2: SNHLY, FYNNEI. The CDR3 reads CASSTGGRYEQYF. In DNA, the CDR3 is TGTGCCAGCTCGACAGGGGGTAGGTACGAGCAGTACTTC. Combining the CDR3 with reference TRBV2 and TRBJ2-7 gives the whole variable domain EPEVTQTPSHQVTQMGQEVILRCVPISNHLYFYWYRQILGQKVEFLVSFYNNEISEKSEIFDDQFSVERPDGSNFTLKIRSTKLEDSAMYFCASSTGGRYEQYFGPGTRLTVT.

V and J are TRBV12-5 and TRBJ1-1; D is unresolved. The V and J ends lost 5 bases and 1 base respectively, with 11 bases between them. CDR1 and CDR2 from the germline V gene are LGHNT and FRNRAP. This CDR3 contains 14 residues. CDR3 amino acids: CASGPAPPNTEAFF. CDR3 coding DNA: TGTGCTAGTGGTCCCGCGCCGCCGAACACTGAAGCTTTCTTT.

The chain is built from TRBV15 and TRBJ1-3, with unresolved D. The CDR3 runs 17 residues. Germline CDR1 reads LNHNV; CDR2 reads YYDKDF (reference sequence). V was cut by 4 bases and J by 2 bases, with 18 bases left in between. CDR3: CATSNLRSALPGNTIYF. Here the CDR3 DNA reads TGTGCCACCAGCAATTTGAGGTCAGCGTTACCTGGAAACACCATATATTTT.

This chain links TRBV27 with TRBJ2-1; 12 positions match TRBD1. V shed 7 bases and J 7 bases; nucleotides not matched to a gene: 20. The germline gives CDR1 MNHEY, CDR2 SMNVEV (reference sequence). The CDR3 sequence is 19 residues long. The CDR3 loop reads CASKLGTGGYRSAINEQFF. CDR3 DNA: TGTGCCAGCAAATTAGGGACAGGGGGCTATAGATCGGCCATAAATGAGCAGTTCTTC.

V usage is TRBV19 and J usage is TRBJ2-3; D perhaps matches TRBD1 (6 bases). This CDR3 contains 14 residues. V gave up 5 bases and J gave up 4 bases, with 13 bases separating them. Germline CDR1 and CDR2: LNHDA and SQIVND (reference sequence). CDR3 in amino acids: CASSPTGTADTQYF. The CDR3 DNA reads TGTGCCAGTAGTCCAACAGGGACCGCAGATACGCAGTATTTT.

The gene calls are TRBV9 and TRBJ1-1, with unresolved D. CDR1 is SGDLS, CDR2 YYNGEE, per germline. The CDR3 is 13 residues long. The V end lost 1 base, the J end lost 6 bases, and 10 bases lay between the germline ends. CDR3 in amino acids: CASSVSGSAEAFF. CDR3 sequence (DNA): TGTGCCAGCAGCGTATCTGGGAGCGCTGAAGCTTTCTTT.

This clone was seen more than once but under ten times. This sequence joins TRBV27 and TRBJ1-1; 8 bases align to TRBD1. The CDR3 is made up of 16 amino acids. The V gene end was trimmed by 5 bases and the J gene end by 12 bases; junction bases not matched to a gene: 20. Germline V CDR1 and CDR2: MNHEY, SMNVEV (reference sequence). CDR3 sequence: CASSPPSRDRKYSSFF. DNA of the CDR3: TGTGCCAGCAGTCCCCCATCCCGGGACAGGAAGTATTCTTCTTTCTTT.

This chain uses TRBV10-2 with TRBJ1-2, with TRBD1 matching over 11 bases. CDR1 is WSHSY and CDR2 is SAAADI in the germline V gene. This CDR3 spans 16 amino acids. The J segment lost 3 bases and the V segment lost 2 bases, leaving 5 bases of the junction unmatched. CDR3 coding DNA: TGCGCCAGCAGTGAGGCAGGGACAGGGGGTTACTATGGCTACACCTTC. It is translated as CASSEAGTGGYYGYTF.

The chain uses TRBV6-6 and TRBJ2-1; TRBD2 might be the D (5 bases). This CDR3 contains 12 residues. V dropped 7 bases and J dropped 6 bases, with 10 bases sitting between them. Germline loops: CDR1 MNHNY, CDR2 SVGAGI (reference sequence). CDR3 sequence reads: CASTIEGNEQFF. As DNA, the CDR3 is TGTGCCAGCACCATCGAGGGCAATGAGCAGTTCTTC.

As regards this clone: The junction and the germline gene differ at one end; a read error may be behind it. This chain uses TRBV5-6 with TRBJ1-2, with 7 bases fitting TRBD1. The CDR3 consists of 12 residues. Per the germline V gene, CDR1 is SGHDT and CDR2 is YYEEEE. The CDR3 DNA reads TGTGCCAGCAGCCAGAGGACAGGCCCTCCCGGCTTC. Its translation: CASSQRTGPPGF. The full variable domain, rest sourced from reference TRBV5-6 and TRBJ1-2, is DAGVTQSPTHLIKTRGQQVTLRCSPKSGHDTVSWYQQALGQGPQFIFQYYEEEERQRGNFPDRFSGHQFPNYSSELNVNALLLGDSALYLCASSQRTGPPGFGSGTRLTVV.

CDR3 protein: CASRPDSNTGELFF. The DNA of the CDR3 is TGCGCCAGCAGACCAGACAGTAACACCGGGGAGCTGTTTTTT. The V call is TRBV5-1, the J call TRBJ2-2, with D maybe TRBD1 (5 bases). This CDR3 comprises 14 residues. The V and J ends lost 5 bases and 2 bases respectively, with 10 bases between them. Germline V CDR1 and CDR2: SGHRS, YFSETQ.

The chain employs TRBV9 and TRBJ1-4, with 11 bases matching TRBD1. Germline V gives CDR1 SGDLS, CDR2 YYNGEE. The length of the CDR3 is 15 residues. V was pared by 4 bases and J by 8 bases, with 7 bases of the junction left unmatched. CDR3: CASSLQGQGDEKLFF. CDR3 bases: TGTGCCAGCAGCCTCCAGGGACAGGGGGACGAAAAACTGTTTTTT.

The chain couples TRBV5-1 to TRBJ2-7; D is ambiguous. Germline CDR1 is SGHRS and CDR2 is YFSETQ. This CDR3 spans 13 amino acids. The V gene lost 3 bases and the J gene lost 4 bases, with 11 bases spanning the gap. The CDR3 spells CASSSTEKYEQYF. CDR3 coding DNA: TGCGCCAGCAGCTCCACAGAGAAATACGAGCAGTACTTC. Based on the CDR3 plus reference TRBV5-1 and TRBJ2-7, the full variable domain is KAGVTQTPRYLIKTRGQQVTLSCSPISGHRSVSWYQQTPGQGLQFLFEYFSETQRNKGNFPGRFSGRQFSNSRSEMNVSTLELGDSALYLCASSSTEKYEQYFGPGTRLTVT.

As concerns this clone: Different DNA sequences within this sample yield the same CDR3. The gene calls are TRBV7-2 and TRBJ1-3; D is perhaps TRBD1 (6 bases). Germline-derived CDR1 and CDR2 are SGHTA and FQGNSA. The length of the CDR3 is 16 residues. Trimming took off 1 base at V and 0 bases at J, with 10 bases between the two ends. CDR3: CASSLGTGPSGNTIYF. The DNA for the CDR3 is TGTGCCAGCAGCTTAGGTACAGGGCCCTCTGGAAACACCATATATTTT.

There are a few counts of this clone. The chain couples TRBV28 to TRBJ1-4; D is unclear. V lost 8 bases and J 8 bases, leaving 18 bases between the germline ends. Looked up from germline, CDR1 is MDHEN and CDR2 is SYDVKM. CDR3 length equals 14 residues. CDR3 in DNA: TGTGCCAGCTGCTCGAGTCGGGCGGGGGAAAAACTGTTTTTT. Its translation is CASCSSRAGEKLFF.